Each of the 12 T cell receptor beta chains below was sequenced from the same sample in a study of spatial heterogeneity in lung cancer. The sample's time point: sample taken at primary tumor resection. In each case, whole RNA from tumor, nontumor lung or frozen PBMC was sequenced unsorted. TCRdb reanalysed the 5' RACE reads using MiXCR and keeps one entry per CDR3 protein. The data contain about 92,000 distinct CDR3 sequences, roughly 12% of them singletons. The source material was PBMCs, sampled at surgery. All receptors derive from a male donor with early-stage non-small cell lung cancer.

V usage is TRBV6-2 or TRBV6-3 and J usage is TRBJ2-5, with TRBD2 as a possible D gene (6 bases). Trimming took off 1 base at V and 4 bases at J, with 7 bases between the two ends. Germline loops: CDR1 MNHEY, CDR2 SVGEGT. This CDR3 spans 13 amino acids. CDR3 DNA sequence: TGTGCCAGCAGTTACTTGGGGGGAGAGACCCAGTACTTC. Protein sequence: CASSYLGGETQYF.

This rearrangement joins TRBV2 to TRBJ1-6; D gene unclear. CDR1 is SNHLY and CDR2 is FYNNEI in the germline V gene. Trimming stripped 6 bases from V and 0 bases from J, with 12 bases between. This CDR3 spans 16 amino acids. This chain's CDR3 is CASSKTESSYNSPLHF. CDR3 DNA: TGTGCCAGCAGCAAGACGGAGAGCTCCTATAATTCACCCCTCCACTTT.

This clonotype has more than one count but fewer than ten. CDR3 bases: TGTGCCAGCAGCTTAGTCGGACTAGCGGGTCTTAACGAGCAGTACTTC. The encoded protein is CASSLVGLAGLNEQYF. This sequence joins TRBV7-2 and TRBJ2-7; 11 bases are a match to TRBD2. Germline V lookup: CDR1 SGHTA, CDR2 FQGNSA. V lost 1 base to trimming and J lost 5 bases; unmatched junction nucleotides: 7. This CDR3 is 16 amino acids long.

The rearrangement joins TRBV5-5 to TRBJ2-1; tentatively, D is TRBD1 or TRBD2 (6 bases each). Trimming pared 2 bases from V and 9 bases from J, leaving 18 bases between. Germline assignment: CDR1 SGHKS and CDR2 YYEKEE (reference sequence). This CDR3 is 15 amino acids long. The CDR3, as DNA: TGTGCCAGCAGCTTAGGGACCCCTGGAGGGGGTGAGCAGTTCTTC. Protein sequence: CASSLGTPGGGEQFF.

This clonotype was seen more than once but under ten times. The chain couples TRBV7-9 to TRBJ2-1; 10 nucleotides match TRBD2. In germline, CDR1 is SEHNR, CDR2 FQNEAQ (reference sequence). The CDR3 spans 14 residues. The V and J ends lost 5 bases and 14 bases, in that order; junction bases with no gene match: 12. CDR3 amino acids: CASSPQTSGPPEFF. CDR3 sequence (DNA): TGTGCCAGCAGCCCTCAGACTAGCGGGCCCCCGGAGTTCTTC.

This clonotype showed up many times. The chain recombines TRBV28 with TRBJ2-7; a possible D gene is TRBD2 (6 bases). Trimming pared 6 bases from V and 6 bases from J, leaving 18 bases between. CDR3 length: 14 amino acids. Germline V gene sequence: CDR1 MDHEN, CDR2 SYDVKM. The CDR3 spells CASRFSGRMSEQYF. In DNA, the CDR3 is TGTGCCAGCAGGTTTAGCGGACGGATGAGCGAGCAGTACTTC.

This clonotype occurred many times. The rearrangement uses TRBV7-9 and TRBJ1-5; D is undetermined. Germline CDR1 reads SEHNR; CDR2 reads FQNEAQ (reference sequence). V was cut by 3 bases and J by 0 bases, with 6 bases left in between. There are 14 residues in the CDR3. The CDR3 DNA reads TGTGCCAGCAGCTTGGGGTATAGCAATCAGCCCCAGCATTTT. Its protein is CASSLGYSNQPQHF.

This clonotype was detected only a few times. CDR3 protein: CASSFLAGQETQYF. CDR3 coding DNA: TGTGCCAGCAGCTTTCTAGCCGGGCAAGAGACCCAGTACTTC. The chain couples TRBV7-3 to TRBJ2-5; D is possibly TRBD2 (5 bases). V lost 3 bases to trimming and J lost 2 bases, with 10 bases between them. Germline V gene data show CDR1 as SGHTA and CDR2 as FQGTGA. CDR3 length: 14 amino acids.

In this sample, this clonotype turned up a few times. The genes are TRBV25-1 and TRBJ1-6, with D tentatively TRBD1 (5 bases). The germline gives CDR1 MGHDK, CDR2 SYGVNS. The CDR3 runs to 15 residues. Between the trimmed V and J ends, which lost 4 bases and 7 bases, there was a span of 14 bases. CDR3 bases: TGTGCCAGCAGTGCCCCGGGGCCCCAAAATTCACCCCTCCACTTT. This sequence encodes CASSAPGPQNSPLHF.

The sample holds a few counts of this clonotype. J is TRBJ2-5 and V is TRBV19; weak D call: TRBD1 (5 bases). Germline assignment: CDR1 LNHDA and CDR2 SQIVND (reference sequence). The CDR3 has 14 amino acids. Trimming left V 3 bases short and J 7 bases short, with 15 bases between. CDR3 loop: CASSMGRPQSTQYF. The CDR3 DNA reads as TGTGCCAGTAGTATGGGGCGGCCTCAATCGACCCAGTACTTC.

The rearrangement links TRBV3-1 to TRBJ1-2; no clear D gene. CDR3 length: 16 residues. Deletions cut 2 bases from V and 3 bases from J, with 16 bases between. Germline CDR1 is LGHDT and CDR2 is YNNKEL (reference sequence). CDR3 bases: TGTGCCAGCAGCCAACCCTTCCCCGGTTTGGACTATGGCTACACCTTC. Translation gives CASSQPFPGLDYGYTF. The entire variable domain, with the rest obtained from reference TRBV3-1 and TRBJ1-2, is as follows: DTAVSQTPKYLVTQMGNDKSIKCEQNLGHDTMYWYKQDSKKFLKIMFSYNNKELIINETVPNRFSPKSPDKAHLNLHINSLELGDSAVYFCASSQPFPGLDYGYTFGSGTRLTVV.

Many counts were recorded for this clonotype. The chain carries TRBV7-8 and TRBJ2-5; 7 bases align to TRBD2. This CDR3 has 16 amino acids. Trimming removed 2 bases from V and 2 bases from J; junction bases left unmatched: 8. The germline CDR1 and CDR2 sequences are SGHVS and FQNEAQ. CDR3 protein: CASSLNAGVLQETQYF. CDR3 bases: TGTGCCAGCAGCTTAAATGCGGGGGTATTACAAGAGACCCAGTACTTC.